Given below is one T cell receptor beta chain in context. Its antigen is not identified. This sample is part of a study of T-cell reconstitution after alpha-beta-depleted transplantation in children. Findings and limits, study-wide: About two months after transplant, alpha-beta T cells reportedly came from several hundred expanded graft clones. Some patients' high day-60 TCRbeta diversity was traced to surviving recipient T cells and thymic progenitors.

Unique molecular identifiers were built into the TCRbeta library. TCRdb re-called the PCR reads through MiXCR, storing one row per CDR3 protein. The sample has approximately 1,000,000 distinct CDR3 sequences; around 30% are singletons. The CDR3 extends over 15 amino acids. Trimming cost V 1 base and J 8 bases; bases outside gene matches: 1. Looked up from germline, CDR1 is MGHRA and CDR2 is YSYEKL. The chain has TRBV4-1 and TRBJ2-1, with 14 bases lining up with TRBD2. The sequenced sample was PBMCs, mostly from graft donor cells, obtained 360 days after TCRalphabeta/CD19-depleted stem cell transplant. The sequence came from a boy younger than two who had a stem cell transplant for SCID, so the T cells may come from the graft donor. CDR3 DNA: TGCGCCAGCAGCCAAGGACTAGCGGGGGGGGATGAGCAGTTCTTC. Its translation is CASSQGLAGGDEQFF.